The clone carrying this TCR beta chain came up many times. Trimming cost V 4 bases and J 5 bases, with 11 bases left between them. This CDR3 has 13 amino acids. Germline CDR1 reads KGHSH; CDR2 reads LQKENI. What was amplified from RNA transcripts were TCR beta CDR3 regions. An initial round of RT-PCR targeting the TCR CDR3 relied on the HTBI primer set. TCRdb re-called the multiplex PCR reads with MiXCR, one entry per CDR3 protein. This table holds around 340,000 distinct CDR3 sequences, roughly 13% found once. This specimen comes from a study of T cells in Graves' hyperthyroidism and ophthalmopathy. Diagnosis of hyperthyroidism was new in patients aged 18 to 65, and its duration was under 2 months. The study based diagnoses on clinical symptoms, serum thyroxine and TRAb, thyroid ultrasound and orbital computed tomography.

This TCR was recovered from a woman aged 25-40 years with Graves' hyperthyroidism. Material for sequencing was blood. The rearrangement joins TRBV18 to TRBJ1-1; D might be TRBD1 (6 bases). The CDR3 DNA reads TGTGCCAGCTCACAGGGGGTCGGGACTGAAGCTTTCTTT. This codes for CASSQGVGTEAFF.